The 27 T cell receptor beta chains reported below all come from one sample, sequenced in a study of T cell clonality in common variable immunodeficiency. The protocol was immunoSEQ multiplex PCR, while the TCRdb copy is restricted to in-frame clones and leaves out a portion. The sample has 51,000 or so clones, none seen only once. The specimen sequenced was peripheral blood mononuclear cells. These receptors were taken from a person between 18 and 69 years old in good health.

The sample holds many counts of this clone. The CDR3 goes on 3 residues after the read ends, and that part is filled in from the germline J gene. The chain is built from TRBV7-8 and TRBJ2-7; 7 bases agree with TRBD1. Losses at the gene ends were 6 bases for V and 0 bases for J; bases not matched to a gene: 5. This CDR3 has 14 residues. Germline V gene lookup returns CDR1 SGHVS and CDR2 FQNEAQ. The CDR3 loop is CASSFRDSSYEQYF. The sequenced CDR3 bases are TGTGCCAGCAGTTTCCGGGACAGCTCCTACGAG. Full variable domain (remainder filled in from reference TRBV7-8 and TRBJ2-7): GAGVSQSPRYKVAKRGQDVALRCDPISGHVSLFWYQQALGQGPEFLTYFQNEAQLDKSGLPSDRFFAERPEGSVSTLKIQRTQQEDSAVYLCASSFRDSSYEQYFGPGTRLTVT.

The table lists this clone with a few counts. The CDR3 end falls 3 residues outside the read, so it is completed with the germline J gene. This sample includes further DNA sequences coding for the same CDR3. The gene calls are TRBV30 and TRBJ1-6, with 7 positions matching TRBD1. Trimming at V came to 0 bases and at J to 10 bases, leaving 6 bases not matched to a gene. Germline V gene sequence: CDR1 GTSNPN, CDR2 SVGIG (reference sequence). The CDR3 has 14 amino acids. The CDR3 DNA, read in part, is TGTGCCTGGAGTGTCCGGGGACAGTTCTCACCC. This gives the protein CAWSVRGQFSP. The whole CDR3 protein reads CAWSVRGQFSPLHF.

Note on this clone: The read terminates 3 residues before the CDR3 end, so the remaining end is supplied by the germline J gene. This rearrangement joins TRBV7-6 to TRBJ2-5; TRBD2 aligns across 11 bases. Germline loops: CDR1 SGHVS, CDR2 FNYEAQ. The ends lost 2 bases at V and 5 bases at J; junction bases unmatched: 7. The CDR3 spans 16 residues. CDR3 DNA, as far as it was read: TGTGCCAGCAGCTTAAATACGGCTAGCGGGGGGGAGACC. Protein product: CASSLNTASGGET. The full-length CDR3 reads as CASSLNTASGGETQYF.

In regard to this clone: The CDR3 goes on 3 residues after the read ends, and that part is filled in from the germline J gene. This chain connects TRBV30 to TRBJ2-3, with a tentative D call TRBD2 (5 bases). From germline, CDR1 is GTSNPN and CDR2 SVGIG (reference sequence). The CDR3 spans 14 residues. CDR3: CAWRLGGYQETQYF. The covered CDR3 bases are TGTGCCTGGAGGTTGGGCGGGTACCAAGAGACG.

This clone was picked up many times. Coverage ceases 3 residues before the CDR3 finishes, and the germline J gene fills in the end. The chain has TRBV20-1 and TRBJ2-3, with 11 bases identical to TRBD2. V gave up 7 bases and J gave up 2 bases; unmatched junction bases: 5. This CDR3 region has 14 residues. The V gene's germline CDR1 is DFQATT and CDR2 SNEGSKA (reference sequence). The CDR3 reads CSGLAGGYTDTQYF. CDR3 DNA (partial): TGCAGTGGGCTAGCGGGGGGTTACACAGATACG.

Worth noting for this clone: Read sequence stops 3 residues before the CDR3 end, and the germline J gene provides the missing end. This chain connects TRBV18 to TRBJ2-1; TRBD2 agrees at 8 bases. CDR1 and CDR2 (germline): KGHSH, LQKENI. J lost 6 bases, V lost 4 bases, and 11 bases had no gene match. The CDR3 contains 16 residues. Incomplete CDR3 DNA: TGTGCCAGCTCACAAAGACTAAGCGGGGGAGTCAATGAG. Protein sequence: CASSQRLSGGVNE. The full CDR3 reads CASSQRLSGGVNEQFF.

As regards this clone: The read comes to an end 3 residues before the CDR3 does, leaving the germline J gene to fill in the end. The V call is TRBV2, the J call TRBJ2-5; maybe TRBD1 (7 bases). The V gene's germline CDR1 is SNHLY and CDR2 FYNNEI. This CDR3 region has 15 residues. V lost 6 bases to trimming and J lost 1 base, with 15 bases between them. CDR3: CASREGAGSQETQYF. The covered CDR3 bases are TGTGCCAGCAGGGAGGGGGCAGGGTCCCAAGAGACC.

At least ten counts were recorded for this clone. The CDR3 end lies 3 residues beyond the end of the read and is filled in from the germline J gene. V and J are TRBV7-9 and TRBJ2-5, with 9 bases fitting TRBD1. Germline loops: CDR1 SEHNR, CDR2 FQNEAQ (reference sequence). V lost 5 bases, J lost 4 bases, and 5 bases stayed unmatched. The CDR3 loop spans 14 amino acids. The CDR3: CASSAGTGLETQYF. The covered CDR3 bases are TGTGCCAGCAGCGCCGGGACAGGGTTAGAGACC.

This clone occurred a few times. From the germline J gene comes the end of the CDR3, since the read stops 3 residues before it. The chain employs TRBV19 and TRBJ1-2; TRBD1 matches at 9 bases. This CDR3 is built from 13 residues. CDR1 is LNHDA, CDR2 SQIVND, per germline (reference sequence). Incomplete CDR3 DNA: TGTGCCAGTAGCTCCGGGACAGGGATCGAC. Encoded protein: CASSSGTGID. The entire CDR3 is CASSSGTGIDYTF.

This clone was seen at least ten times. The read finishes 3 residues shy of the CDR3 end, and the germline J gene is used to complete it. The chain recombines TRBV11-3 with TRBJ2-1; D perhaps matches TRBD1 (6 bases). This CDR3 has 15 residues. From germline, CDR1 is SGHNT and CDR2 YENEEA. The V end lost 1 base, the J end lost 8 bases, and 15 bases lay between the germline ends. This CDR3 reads CASSLVGTPLDEQFF. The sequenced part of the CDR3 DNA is TGTGCCAGCAGCTTAGTCGGGACACCCCTCGATGAG.

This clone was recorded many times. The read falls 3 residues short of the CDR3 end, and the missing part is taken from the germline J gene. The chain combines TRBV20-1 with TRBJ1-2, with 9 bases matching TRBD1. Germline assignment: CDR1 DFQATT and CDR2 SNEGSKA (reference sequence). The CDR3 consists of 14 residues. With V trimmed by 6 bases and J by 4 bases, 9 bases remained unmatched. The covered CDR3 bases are TGCAGTGCACCACTCGGACAGGGGTCCTATGGC. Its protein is CSAPLGQGSYG. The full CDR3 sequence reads CSAPLGQGSYGYTF.

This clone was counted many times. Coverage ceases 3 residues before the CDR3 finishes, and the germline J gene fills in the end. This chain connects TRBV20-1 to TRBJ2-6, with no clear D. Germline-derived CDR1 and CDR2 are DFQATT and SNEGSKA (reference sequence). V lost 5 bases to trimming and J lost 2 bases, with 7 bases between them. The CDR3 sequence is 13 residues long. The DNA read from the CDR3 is TGCAGTGCTTTAAAAACTGGGGCCAACGTC. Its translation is CSALKTGANV. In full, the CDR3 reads CSALKTGANVLTF.

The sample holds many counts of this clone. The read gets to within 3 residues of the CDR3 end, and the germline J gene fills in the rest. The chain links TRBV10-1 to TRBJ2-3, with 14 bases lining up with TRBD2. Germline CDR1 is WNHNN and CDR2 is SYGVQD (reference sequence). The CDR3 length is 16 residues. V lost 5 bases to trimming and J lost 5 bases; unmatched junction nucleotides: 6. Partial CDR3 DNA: TGCGCCAGCAGTCTTGGACTAGCGGGAGGAAAAGATACG. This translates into CASSLGLAGGKDT. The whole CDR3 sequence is CASSLGLAGGKDTQYF.

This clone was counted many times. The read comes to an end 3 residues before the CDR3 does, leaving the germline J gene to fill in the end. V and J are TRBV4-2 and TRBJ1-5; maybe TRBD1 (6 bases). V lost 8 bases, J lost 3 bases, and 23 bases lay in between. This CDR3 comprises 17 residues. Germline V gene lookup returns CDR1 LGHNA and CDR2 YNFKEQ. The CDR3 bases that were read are TGTGCCAGCGGCCTATGGAATGTGGCAGGGGACAATCAGCCC. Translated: CASGLWNVAGDNQP. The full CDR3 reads CASGLWNVAGDNQPQHF.

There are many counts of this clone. The CDR3 bases that were read are TGCAGTGCCCCAGAGGGGGACATCTATCAGCCC. It codes for CSAPEGDIYQP. The CDR3 in full is CSAPEGDIYQPQHF. This chain joins TRBV20-1 and TRBJ1-5, with D perhaps matching TRBD1 (6 bases). From the germline J gene comes the end of the CDR3, since the read stops 3 residues before it. CDR1 and CDR2 (germline): DFQATT, SNEGSKA (reference sequence). V gave up 6 bases and J gave up 5 bases, with 17 bases separating them. The CDR3 sequence is 14 residues long.

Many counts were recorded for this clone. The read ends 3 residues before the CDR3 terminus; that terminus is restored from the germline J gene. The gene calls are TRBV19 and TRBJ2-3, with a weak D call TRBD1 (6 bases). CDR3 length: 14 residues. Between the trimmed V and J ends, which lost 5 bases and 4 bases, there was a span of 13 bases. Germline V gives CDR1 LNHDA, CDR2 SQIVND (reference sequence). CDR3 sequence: CASSSAGASDTQYF. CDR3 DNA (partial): TGTGCCAGTAGTTCGGCAGGGGCATCAGATACG.

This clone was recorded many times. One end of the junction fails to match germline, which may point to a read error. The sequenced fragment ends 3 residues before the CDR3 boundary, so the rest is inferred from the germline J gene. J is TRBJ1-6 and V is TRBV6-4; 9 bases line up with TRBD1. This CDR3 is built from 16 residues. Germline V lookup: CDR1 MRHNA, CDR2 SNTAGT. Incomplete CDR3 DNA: TGTGCCAGCAGCGACTCCGGGACAGGGCCTTACTCACCC. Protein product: CASSDSGTGPYSP. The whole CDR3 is CASSDSGTGPYSPLHF.

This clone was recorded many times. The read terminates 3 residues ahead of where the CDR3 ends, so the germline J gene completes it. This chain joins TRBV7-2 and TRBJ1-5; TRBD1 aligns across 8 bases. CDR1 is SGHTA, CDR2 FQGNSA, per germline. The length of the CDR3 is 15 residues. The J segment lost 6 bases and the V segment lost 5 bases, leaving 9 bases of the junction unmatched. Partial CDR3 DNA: TGTGCCAGCAGCCTCCGACAGGGGTCAGGTCAGCCC. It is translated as CASSLRQGSGQP. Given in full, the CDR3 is CASSLRQGSGQPQHF.

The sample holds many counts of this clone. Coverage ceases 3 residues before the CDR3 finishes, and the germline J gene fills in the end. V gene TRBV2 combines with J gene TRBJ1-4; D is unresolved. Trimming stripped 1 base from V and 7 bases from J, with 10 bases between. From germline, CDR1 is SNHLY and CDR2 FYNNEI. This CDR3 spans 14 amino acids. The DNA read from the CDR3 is TGTGCCAGCAGTGAAGGCGTGGCGGGTGAAAAA. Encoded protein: CASSEGVAGEK. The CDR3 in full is CASSEGVAGEKLFF.

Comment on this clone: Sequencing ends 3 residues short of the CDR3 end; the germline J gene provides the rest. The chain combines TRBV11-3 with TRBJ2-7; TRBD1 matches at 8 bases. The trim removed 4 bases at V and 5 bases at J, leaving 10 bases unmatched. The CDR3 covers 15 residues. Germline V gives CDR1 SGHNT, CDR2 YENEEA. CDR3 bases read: TGTGCCAGCAGCTCACCCGGACAGGGACTTAACGAG. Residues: CASSSPGQGLNE. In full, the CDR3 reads CASSSPGQGLNEQYF.

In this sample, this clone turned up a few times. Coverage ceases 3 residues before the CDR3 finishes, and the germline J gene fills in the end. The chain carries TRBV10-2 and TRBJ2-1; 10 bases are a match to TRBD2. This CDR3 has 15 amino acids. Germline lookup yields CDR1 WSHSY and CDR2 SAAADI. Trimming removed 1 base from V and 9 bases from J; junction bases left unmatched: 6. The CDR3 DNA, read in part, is TGCGCCAGCAGTGAGTTTTCTAGCGGGAGTGCTGAG. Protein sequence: CASSEFSSGSAE. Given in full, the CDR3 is CASSEFSSGSAEQFF.

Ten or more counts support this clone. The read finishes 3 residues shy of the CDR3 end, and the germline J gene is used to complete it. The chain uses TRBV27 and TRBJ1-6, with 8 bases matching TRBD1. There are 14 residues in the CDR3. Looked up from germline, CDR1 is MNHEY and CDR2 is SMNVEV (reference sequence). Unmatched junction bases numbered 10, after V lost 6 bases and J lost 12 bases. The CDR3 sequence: CASRQGQGEVPLHF. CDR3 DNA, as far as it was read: TGTGCCAGCAGACAAGGACAGGGTGAGGTACCC.

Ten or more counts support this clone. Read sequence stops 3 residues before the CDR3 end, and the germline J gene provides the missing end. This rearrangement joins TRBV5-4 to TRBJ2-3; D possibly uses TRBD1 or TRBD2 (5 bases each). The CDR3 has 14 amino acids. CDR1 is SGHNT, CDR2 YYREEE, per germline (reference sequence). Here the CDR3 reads CASSLTTEGETQYF. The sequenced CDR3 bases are TGTGCCAGCAGCCTCACGACGGAAGGGGAGACG. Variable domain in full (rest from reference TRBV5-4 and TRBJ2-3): ETGVTQSPTHLIKTRGQQVTLRCSSQSGHNTVSWYQQALGQGPQFIFQYYREEENGRGNFPPRFSGLQFPNYSSELNVNALELDDSALYLCASSLTTEGETQYFGPGTRLTVL.

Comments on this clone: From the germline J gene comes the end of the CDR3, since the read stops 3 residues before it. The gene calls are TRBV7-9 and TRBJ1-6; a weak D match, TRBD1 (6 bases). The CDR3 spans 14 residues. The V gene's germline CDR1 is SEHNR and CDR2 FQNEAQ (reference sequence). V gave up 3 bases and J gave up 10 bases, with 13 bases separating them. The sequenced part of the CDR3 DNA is TGTGCCAGCAGCTTGGCAGGGGTTTACTCACCC. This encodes CASSLAGVYSP. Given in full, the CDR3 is CASSLAGVYSPLHF.

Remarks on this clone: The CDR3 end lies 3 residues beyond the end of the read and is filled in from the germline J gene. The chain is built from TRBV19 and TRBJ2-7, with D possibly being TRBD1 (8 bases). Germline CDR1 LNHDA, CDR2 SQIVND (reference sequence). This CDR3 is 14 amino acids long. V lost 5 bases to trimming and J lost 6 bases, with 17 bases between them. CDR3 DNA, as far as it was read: TGTGCCAGTAGTGAACAGGGGGGGGCCATCGAG. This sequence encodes CASSEQGGAIE. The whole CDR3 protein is CASSEQGGAIEQYF.

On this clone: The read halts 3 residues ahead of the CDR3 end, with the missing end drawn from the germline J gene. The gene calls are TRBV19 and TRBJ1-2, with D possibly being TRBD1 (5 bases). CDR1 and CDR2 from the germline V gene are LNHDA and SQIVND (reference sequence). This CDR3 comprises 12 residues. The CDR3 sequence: CASSDSLNDYTF. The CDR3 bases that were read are TGTGCCAGTAGTGACAGCTTAAACGAC. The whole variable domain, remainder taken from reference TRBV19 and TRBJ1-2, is DGGITQSPKYLFRKEGQNVTLSCEQNLNHDAMYWYRQDPGQGLRLIYYSQIVNDFQKGDIAEGYSVSREKKESFPLTVTSAQKNPTAFYLCASSDSLNDYTFGSGTRLTVV.

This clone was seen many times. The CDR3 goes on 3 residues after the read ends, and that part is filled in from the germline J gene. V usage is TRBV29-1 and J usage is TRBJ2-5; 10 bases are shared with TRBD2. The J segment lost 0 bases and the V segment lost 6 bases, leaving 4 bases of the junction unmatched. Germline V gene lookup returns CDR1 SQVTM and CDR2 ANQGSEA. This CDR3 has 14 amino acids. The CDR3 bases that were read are TGCAGCGTCGTCGGACTAGCGGACCAAGAGACC. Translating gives CSVVGLADQET. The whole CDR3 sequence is CSVVGLADQETQYF.